This T cell receptor beta chain emerged from a study of CD8+ T cells in alopecia areata. Findings and limits, study-wide: A great number of expanded lesional clones endured in scalp and blood during tofacitinib. Scalp specimens additionally yield sequences from normal skin's resident alphabeta T cells. Possibly because of HLA-related factors, TCR sharing was less clear across patients than in mice.

Extraction and reverse transcription of RNA yielded cDNA as the sequencing template. Clones were read by immunoSEQ multiplex PCR, and TCRdb kept only the in-frame ones, dropping some. Of about 200,000 clones in the sample, around two fifths were seen once. Treatment: oral pan-JAK inhibitor, 5-10 mg twice daily. With 5 bases removed from V and 4 bases from J, the gap between germline ends came to 17 bases. This CDR3 comprises 16 residues. The germline V gene has CDR1 SGHTA and CDR2 FQGTGA. Details on this clone: Antigen specificity is unknown.

The sequence derives from a human donor with alopecia areata. Specimen: CD4+ T cells sorted from blood, collected at approximately week 31, from a patient treated with tofacitinib. The chain links TRBV7-3 to TRBJ2-2, with D perhaps TRBD2 (7 bases). This CDR3 is CASSRGGAGATGELFF. The CDR3 DNA follows: TGTGCCAGCAGCCGCGGGGGCGCGGGGGCCACCGGGGAGCTGTTTTTT.